The clone carrying this T cell receptor beta chain was picked up one time. Its antigen is still unknown. The entry originates in a study of T cell clonotyping in hematopoietic cell transplantation. Study results and caveats: Graft donor and pretransplant recipient Inverse Simpson Index values predicted broader posttransplant TCR diversity. Cells were unsorted, so CD4 and CD8 contributions were not separated.

The assay was immunoSEQ multiplex PCR, and TCRdb's table has in-frame clones only and misses some. The sample lists about 29,000 clones; approximately 90% were seen once. Trimming cost V 1 base and J 0 bases, with 15 bases left between them. The CDR3 contains 17 residues. Germline V CDR1 and CDR2: MGHRA, YSYEKL. This receptor was obtained from a female patient aged 50-59 years who had an allogeneic stem cell transplant from a related donor, so the T cells may come from the graft donor. Some clones in this sample may be carry-over from other donors' samples. The specimen was PBMCs, collected 100 days after allogeneic stem cell transplant. The chain links TRBV4-1 to TRBJ1-2; possible D gene TRBD1, 6 bases. CDR3 coding DNA: TGCGCCAGCAGCCAAGCTTCCCAGGGGTATGCTAACTATGGCTACACCTTC. It translates to CASSQASQGYANYGYTF.